The clone carrying this TCR beta chain showed up just a few times. The antigen is not known. Treatment of the sample: some 19 received Ad26.COV2.S at low or high dose, single or two shots; roughly five received placebo; per-sample allocation not given. Specimens were obtained on day 63 following the first vaccine or placebo injection. These data originate in a study of Ad26.COV2.S vaccination and SARS-CoV-2 variants. Study observations and caveats: Spike-specific TCR breadth was greater in vaccine than placebo recipients.

Here immunoSEQ multiplex PCR was the method, and the copy in TCRdb shows in-frame clones only, minus some. The data contain about 410,000 clones, about nine tenths of them singletons. Trimming stripped 2 bases from V and 6 bases from J, with 14 bases between. CDR3 length: 14 amino acids. Germline V gives CDR1 MNHEY, CDR2 SVGEGT. The J gene is TRBJ2-7, the V gene TRBV6-2 or TRBV6-3; D is uncertain. The receptor comes from a person between 18 and 65 years old who received the Ad26.COV2.S COVID-19 vaccine or a placebo. This specimen consisted of peripheral blood, obtained in a trial of Ad26.COV2.S vaccine versus placebo. CDR3 in DNA: TGTGCCAGCAGTTACCTGGGATTGAGCAGCGAGCAGTACTTC. Its protein product is CASSYLGLSSEQYF.